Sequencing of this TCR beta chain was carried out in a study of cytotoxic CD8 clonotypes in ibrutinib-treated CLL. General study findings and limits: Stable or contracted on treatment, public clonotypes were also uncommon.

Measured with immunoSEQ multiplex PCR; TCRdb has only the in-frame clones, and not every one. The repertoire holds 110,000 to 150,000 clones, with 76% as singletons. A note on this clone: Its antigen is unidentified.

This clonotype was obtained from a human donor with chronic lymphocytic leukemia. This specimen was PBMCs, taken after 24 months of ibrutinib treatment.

The CDR3 nucleotides read TGTGCCAGCACCGGTGGCGGGACTAGTGGGCGGGAGACCCAGTACTTC. Protein: CASTGGGTSGRETQYF. The gene calls are TRBV7-8 and TRBJ2-5; 8 nucleotides align to TRBD2. Germline trimming cut 7 bases from V and 5 bases from J; bases unmatched to any gene: 15. The germline gives CDR1 SGHVS, CDR2 FQNEAQ. The CDR3 runs to 16 residues.